The 20 T cell receptor beta chains listed next were all sequenced from one sample in a study of blood T cell repertoires in COVID-19. The method was immunoSEQ multiplex PCR; TCRdb's version includes in-frame clones alone and lacks a portion of them. The table includes some 460,000 clones, around 89% detected once. Input material: peripheral blood. The source of these receptors is a woman in her 30s with acute or convalescent COVID-19.

The chain joins TRBV11-3 to TRBJ2-3, with a tentative D call TRBD2 (6 bases). The V gene lost 4 bases and the J gene lost 3 bases, with 11 bases spanning the gap. Germline V lookup: CDR1 SGHNT, CDR2 YENEEA. This CDR3 is 14 amino acids long. The CDR3 protein is CASSYRAGTDTQYF. The CDR3 bases are TGTGCCAGCAGCTACCGGGCGGGGACAGATACGCAGTATTTT.

The rearrangement joins TRBV9 to TRBJ2-5; 7 nucleotides match TRBD2. The CDR3 length is 15 residues. J lost 6 bases, V lost 4 bases, and 12 bases had no gene match. Germline lookup yields CDR1 SGDLS and CDR2 YYNGEE. The DNA for the CDR3 is TGTGCCAGCAGCATATCCGGGACTACCGGGCAGACCCAGTACTTC. It specifies CASSISGTTGQTQYF.

The chain recombines TRBV6-6 with TRBJ2-1, with a tentative D call TRBD2 (7 bases). The CDR3 contains 13 residues. The V gene's germline CDR1 is MNHNY and CDR2 SVGAGI (reference sequence). V lost 6 bases and J 6 bases, leaving 12 bases between the germline ends. This CDR3 reads CASSLGGANEQFF. CDR3 coding DNA: TGTGCCAGCAGCCTTGGGGGGGCCAATGAGCAGTTCTTC.

Only one count was recorded for this clone. The CDR3, as DNA: TGTGCCAGCAGTACCTGGCAGGGGGCCACCTTCTATGGCTACACCTTC. It encodes CASSTWQGATFYGYTF. The gene calls are TRBV6-2 or TRBV6-3 and TRBJ1-2; 8 bases align to TRBD1. Germline V lookup: CDR1 MNHEY, CDR2 SVGEGT. This CDR3 comprises 16 residues. The junction had 12 bases not matched to a gene; V was cut back by 5 bases and J by 4 bases.

This chain joins TRBV14 and TRBJ1-2; 8 nucleotides align to TRBD1. Losses at the gene ends were 2 bases for V and 7 bases for J; bases not matched to a gene: 6. CDR3 length: 14 residues. The germline V gene encodes CDR1 SGHDN and CDR2 FVKESK. CDR3 DNA sequence: TGTGCCAGCAGCCAATCTGCAGGGGGCCTTGGCTACACCTTC. Translated: CASSQSAGGLGYTF.

The chain couples TRBV7-3 to TRBJ2-3; TRBD2 agrees at 11 bases. V dropped 4 bases and J dropped 4; count of bases not matched to a gene: 4. This CDR3 comprises 15 residues. Germline loops: CDR1 SGHTA, CDR2 FQGTGA. The CDR3 coding sequence is TGTGCCAGCAGCTATAGCGGGGGGGCCTCAGATACGCAGTATTTT. Amino acid sequence: CASSYSGGASDTQYF.

The rearrangement links TRBV5-6 to TRBJ2-2; tentative D call: TRBD1 (6 bases). The CDR3 is 16 residues long. Trimming cost V 3 bases and J 0 bases, with 12 bases left between them. Germline V gene data show CDR1 as SGHDT and CDR2 as YYEEEE. CDR3: CASSSTGTTNTGELFF. CDR3 DNA sequence: TGTGCCAGCAGCTCTACCGGGACAACGAACACCGGGGAGCTGTTTTTT.

The chain recombines TRBV10-1 with TRBJ1-5; 9 nucleotides agree with TRBD1. J lost 6 bases, V lost 6 bases, and 12 bases had no gene match. The CDR3 loop spans 16 amino acids. Germline assignment: CDR1 WNHNN and CDR2 SYGVQD (reference sequence). The CDR3 here is CASSPGQGFHSQPQHF. The CDR3 DNA reads as TGCGCCAGCAGCCCGGGACAGGGTTTTCATAGTCAGCCCCAGCATTTT.

The rearrangement links TRBV6-5 to TRBJ1-2; perhaps TRBD1 as D (5 bases). CDR3 length equals 15 residues. V was trimmed by 4 bases and J by 8 bases, leaving 20 bases between them. CDR1 MNHEY and CDR2 SVGAGI come from the germline V gene. The CDR3 bases are TGTGCCAGCAGTTCGACCCACGGGACTCAAGGGGGCTACACCTTC. Translation gives CASSSTHGTQGGYTF.

This chain joins TRBV24-1 and TRBJ1-5; 7 nucleotides match TRBD1. The CDR3 contains 15 residues. Germline V gene sequence: CDR1 KGHDR, CDR2 SFDVKD. Losses at the gene ends were 3 bases for V and 6 bases for J; bases not matched to a gene: 7. CDR3 in DNA: TGTGCCACCAGTGATCACAGGGGCCAAACTCAGCCCCAGCATTTT. Translated, it gives CATSDHRGQTQPQHF.

This clone appeared a single time. This chain links TRBV9 with TRBJ2-5; TRBD2 might be the D (5 bases). From germline, CDR1 is SGDLS and CDR2 YYNGEE. The CDR3 runs 14 residues. The V and J ends lost 0 bases and 4 bases respectively, with 10 bases between them. The CDR3 loop is CASSVGWESETQYF. Written as DNA, the CDR3 is TGTGCCAGCAGCGTAGGGTGGGAGTCAGAGACCCAGTACTTC.

CDR3: CATSDQGQAKDTQYF. The CDR3 region has the DNA TGTGCCACCAGTGATCAGGGACAGGCAAAAGATACGCAGTATTTT. The V and J genes are TRBV24-1 and TRBJ2-3; 8 bases match TRBD1. Germline CDR1 is KGHDR and CDR2 is SFDVKD. The CDR3 runs to 15 residues. J lost 5 bases, V lost 3 bases, and 6 bases had no gene match.

The gene calls are TRBV18 and TRBJ2-3; a weak D match, TRBD1 (6 bases). Germline CDR1 KGHSH, CDR2 LQKENI. V dropped 4 bases and J dropped 4 bases, with 6 bases sitting between them. The CDR3 consists of 12 residues. Written as DNA, the CDR3 is TGTGCCAGCTCACACAGGGCAGATACGCAGTATTTT. Residues: CASSHRADTQYF.

The rearrangement joins TRBV6-5 to TRBJ2-3; tentatively, D is TRBD1 (5 bases). V was clipped by 7 bases and J by 0 bases, with 14 bases between them. From germline, CDR1 is MNHEY and CDR2 SVGAGI. CDR3 length equals 15 residues. The CDR3: CASTRQGQSTDTQYF. The CDR3 nucleotides are TGTGCCAGCACCCGCCAAGGACAAAGCACAGATACGCAGTATTTT.

The rearrangement links TRBV6-2 or TRBV6-3 to TRBJ1-1, with 9 bases that match TRBD1. This CDR3 has 13 residues. After removal of 4 bases from V and 5 bases from J, the junction contained 2 bases not matched to a gene. Germline V gene data show CDR1 as MNHEY and CDR2 as SVGEGT. The CDR3 DNA reads as TGTGCCAGCAGTTGGACAGGGGAAACTGAAGCTTTCTTT. Amino acid sequence: CASSWTGETEAFF.

The V call is TRBV3-1 (or the pseudogene TRBV3-2), the J call TRBJ1-1; D is perhaps TRBD1 (5 bases). CDR1 LGHDT and CDR2 YNNKEL come from the germline V gene (reference sequence). V gave up 4 bases and J gave up 0 bases, with 6 bases separating them. There are 13 residues in the CDR3. Here the CDR3 reads CASSPTVNTEAFF. For the CDR3, the DNA is TGTGCCAGCAGCCCGACAGTGAACACTGAAGCTTTCTTT.

The rearrangement uses TRBV7-3 and TRBJ2-1; 7 positions match TRBD2. CDR1 is SGHTA and CDR2 is FQGTGA in the germline V gene. V was pared by 1 base and J by 4 bases, with 7 bases of the junction left unmatched. The CDR3 runs to 16 residues. For the CDR3, the DNA is TGTGCCAGCAGCTTAAGAGGCGGGGGACCATACAATGAGCAGTTCTTC. This sequence encodes CASSLRGGGPYNEQFF.

The chain joins TRBV29-1 to TRBJ2-3; TRBD2 matches 12 bases. After removal of 8 bases from V and 4 bases from J, the junction contained 4 bases not matched to a gene. In germline, CDR1 is SQVTM, CDR2 ANQGSEA. The CDR3 length is 13 residues. The CDR3 sequence: CSLTSGRSDTQYF. CDR3 nucleotides: TGCAGCTTGACTAGCGGGAGATCAGATACGCAGTATTTT.

This chain connects TRBV5-1 to TRBJ1-1; 7 bases fit TRBD1. The CDR3 loop spans 14 amino acids. V trimming: 6 bases; J trimming: 1 base; junction bases outside the gene matches: 6. The germline V gene has CDR1 SGHRS and CDR2 YFSETQ. CDR3 bases: TGCGCCAGCACCCCAGGGACAGCGAACACTGAAGCTTTCTTT. Its translation: CASTPGTANTEAFF.

The J gene is TRBJ2-3, the V gene TRBV4-1; perhaps TRBD2 as D (6 bases). Germline CDR1 is MGHRA and CDR2 is YSYEKL. V lost 0 bases and J 1 base, leaving 11 bases between the germline ends. The CDR3 covers 16 residues. CDR3 in DNA: TGCGCCAGCAGCCAAGATGGCTCGGGGGGCACAGATACGCAGTATTTT. Encoded protein: CASSQDGSGGTDTQYF.